The 28 T cell receptor beta chains in this list originate from one sample, sequenced in a study of blood T cells in healthy people across ages. It was with a sample-barcoded 5' primer and a J-beta primer mix that a second PCR of roughly 7 to 12 cycles was run. Each CDR3 protein is one row after TCRdb ran MiXCR on the 5' RACE reads. The top ten hold roughly 10% of the sample, which has more than 750,000 distinct CDR3 sequences, about 28% seen once. The same data also went into a second study, on T cells of mothers and their children.

The sequencing input was blood. The receptor source for this set is a woman aged 40 to 50 in good health.

This clonotype was found a few times. The chain has TRBV12-3 or TRBV12-4 and TRBJ1-1, with unresolved D. The V end was cut by 7 bases, the J end by 6 bases, with 15 bases between. CDR3 length: 13 amino acids. The CDR3 reads CASTPRQAAEAFF. DNA of the CDR3: TGTGCCAGCACCCCAAGGCAGGCCGCTGAAGCTTTCTTT.

Note on this clonotype: This may come from a read error, since a much larger clone is one base off. The chain combines TRBV13 with TRBJ1-2; D perhaps matches TRBD1 (6 bases). The CDR3 runs 16 residues. In germline, CDR1 is PRHDT, CDR2 FYEKMQ (reference sequence). The CDR3 DNA sequence: TGTGCCGGCAGCTTAGGAGCTGGACAGTCTCGCGGTGGCTACACCTTC. Translated, it gives CAGSLGAGQSRGGYTF. Based on the CDR3 plus reference TRBV13 and TRBJ1-2, the full variable domain is AAGVIQSPRHLIKEKRETATLKCYPIPRHDTVYWYQQGPGQDPQFLISFYEKMQSDKGSIPDRFSAQQFSDYHSELNMSSLELGDSALYFCAGSLGAGQSRGGYTFGSGTRLTVV.

The table lists this clonotype with a count of one. The chain joins TRBV5-1 to TRBJ1-1; D unclear. Deletions cut 0 bases from V and 8 bases from J, with 5 bases between. CDR1 is SGHRS, CDR2 YFSETQ, per germline. The CDR3 is 11 residues long. DNA of the CDR3: TGCGCCAGCAGCTTGGAGAACGAAGCTTTCTTT. This sequence encodes CASSLENEAFF.

Many counts were recorded for this clonotype. The CDR3 coding sequence is TGCAGTGCTAGAGGGAGCTACACGGCCGAGCAGTACTTC. Amino acids: CSARGSYTAEQYF. The rearrangement uses TRBV20-1 and TRBJ2-7, with D unresolved. Trimming took off 1 base at V and 6 bases at J, with 13 bases between the two ends. This CDR3 is built from 13 residues. Germline lookup yields CDR1 DFQATT and CDR2 SNEGSKA (reference sequence).

This clonotype was seen a few times. The chain uses TRBV2 and TRBJ2-1; D remains unclear. Germline values: CDR1 SNHLY, CDR2 FYNNEI. CDR3 length equals 15 residues. Trimming removed 10 bases from V and 0 bases from J, with 16 bases in between. CDR3 coding DNA: TGTGCCACCCGGGTCGGTTCGAGCTCCTACAATGAGCAGTTCTTC. Amino acid sequence: CATRVGSSSYNEQFF.

This clonotype was picked up one time. The chain couples TRBV5-1 to TRBJ1-1; a weak D match, TRBD1 (5 bases). CDR3 length: 14 amino acids. Trimming stripped 7 bases from V and 4 bases from J, with 17 bases between. From germline, CDR1 is SGHRS and CDR2 YFSETQ. CDR3 in amino acids: CASGEVGTGTEAFF. The CDR3 nucleotides are TGCGCCAGCGGAGAGGTAGGGACCGGCACTGAAGCTTTCTTT. The variable domain in full, with the rest retrieved from reference TRBV5-1 and TRBJ1-1, is KAGVTQTPRYLIKTRGQQVTLSCSPISGHRSVSWYQQTPGQGLQFLFEYFSETQRNKGNFPGRFSGRQFSNSRSEMNVSTLELGDSALYLCASGEVGTGTEAFFGQGTRLTVV.

There are many counts of this clonotype. The chain carries TRBV15 and TRBJ2-5; tentatively, D is TRBD2 (6 bases). CDR1 is LNHNV and CDR2 is YYDKDF in the germline V gene (reference sequence). Trimming removed 6 bases from V and 1 base from J, with 15 bases in between. The CDR3 extends over 15 amino acids. CDR3 protein: CATRSGSGLQETQYF. The DNA for the CDR3 is TGTGCCACCAGGTCGGGTAGCGGACTCCAAGAGACCCAGTACTTC.

This clonotype was observed at least ten times. The chain carries TRBV12-3 or TRBV12-4 and TRBJ2-7; 7 positions match TRBD2. The junction had 5 bases not matched to a gene; V was cut back by 0 bases and J by 6 bases. This CDR3 spans 14 amino acids. The CDR3 DNA reads as TGTGCCAGCAGTTTAGCGCGGGAGACAGCCGAGCAGTACTTC. The encoded protein is CASSLARETAEQYF.

This sequence joins TRBV4-1 and TRBJ1-4, with D hard to call. CDR3 length equals 17 residues. CDR1 MGHRA and CDR2 YSYEKL come from the germline V gene. With 0 bases removed from V and 0 bases from J, the gap between germline ends came to 11 bases. The CDR3 DNA reads TGCGCCAGCAGCCAAGAGAAGGGAATCGCAACTAATGAAAAACTGTTTTTT. The encoded protein is CASSQEKGIATNEKLFF.

Turning to this clonotype: This clone may be a read error of a much larger clone one base away. The genes are TRBV27 and TRBJ2-7; TRBD2 agrees at 7 bases. Germline V gene sequence: CDR1 MNHEY, CDR2 SMNVEV (reference sequence). CDR3 length equals 13 residues. CDR3 nucleotide sequence: TGTGCCAGCAGTTGGGGACTATCCTACGAGCGGTACTTC. Translating it yields CASSWGLSYERYF.

This clonotype was seen at least ten times. The chain employs TRBV5-5 and TRBJ2-5; 7 nucleotides line up with TRBD2. Germline V lookup: CDR1 SGHKS, CDR2 YYEKEE (reference sequence). The CDR3 sequence is 15 residues long. V was pared by 4 bases and J by 2 bases, with 8 bases of the junction left unmatched. The CDR3 DNA reads as TGTGCCAGCAGCGGAGGACTAGGCACACAAGAGACCCAGTACTTC. Translating it yields CASSGGLGTQETQYF.

This sequence joins TRBV19 and TRBJ2-1, with D perhaps TRBD2 (5 bases). In germline, CDR1 is LNHDA, CDR2 SQIVND (reference sequence). The CDR3 has 14 amino acids. Trimming left V 5 bases short and J 8 bases short, with 16 bases between. DNA for the CDR3: TGTGCCAGTAGTTGGGCAGCCACGGGGTATGAGCAGTTCTTC. The encoded protein is CASSWAATGYEQFF.

The V gene is TRBV20-1, the J gene TRBJ1-5, with 8 nucleotides matching TRBD1. CDR1 is DFQATT and CDR2 is SNEGSKA in the germline V gene (reference sequence). The CDR3 loop spans 16 amino acids. The V segment lost 4 bases and the J segment 0 bases; nucleotides outside the gene matches: 8. CDR3 in amino acids: CSATTGGIYSNQPQHF. The CDR3 coding sequence is TGCAGTGCTACAACAGGGGGAATCTATAGCAATCAGCCCCAGCATTTT.

Many counts were recorded for this clonotype. This chain links TRBV6-6 with TRBJ2-7; 10 bases line up with TRBD2. The V segment lost 2 bases and the J segment 2 bases; nucleotides outside the gene matches: 6. CDR1 MNHNY and CDR2 SVGAGI come from the germline V gene (reference sequence). The CDR3 totals 16 residues. CDR3 coding DNA: TGTGCCAGCAGTTACCTTGGACTAGCGGTTCCCTACGAGCAGTACTTC. It translates to CASSYLGLAVPYEQYF.

The CDR3 region is CASSATGGADYEQYF. CDR3 nucleotide sequence: TGTGCCAGCAGCGCAACAGGGGGCGCGGACTACGAGCAGTACTTC. The chain couples TRBV9 to TRBJ2-4, with TRBD1 identical over 9 bases. Gene TRBJ2-7 matches the end of the DNA better, so the J call may be wrong. CDR3 length equals 15 residues. Germline CDR1 is SGDLS and CDR2 is YYNGEE.

This clonotype was observed many times. The chain is built from TRBV29-1 and TRBJ2-4; D gene ambiguous. The CDR3 is 17 amino acids. Looked up from germline, CDR1 is SQVTM and CDR2 is ANQGSEA. V lost 7 bases to trimming and J lost 0 bases, with 22 bases between them. The CDR3 region has the DNA TGCAGCGGTTCCGGTGAGGACCCTCTCCTAGCCAAAAACATTCAGTACTTC. Amino acids: CSGSGEDPLLAKNIQYF.

This clonotype was counted only a few times. At one end the junction does not follow the germline gene, possibly because of a read error. This chain connects TRBV11-1 to TRBJ2-1; TRBD1 matches 11 bases. Germline V gives CDR1 SGHAT, CDR2 FQDESV (reference sequence). CDR3 size: 18 residues. In nucleotides, the CDR3 is TGTGCCAACAGCACAGGTCGGACAGGGGGCGCTTCCTACAATGAGCAGTTCTTC. It is translated as CANSTGRTGGASYNEQFF.

The genes are TRBV7-8 and TRBJ2-1, with 8 bases that match TRBD2. This CDR3 comprises 16 residues. V trimming: 5 bases; J trimming: 6 bases; junction bases outside the gene matches: 12. Germline values: CDR1 SGHVS, CDR2 FQNEAQ. CDR3 region: CASSPPEGGGINEQFF. For the CDR3, the DNA is TGTGCCAGCAGCCCACCTGAGGGCGGGGGGATCAATGAGCAGTTCTTC.

This clonotype came up many times. The chain recombines TRBV6-5 with TRBJ2-1; D is unresolved. Germline CDR1 MNHEY, CDR2 SVGAGI. Trimming pared 6 bases from V and 1 base from J, leaving 7 bases between. CDR3 size: 13 residues. The CDR3 sequence: CASRSYSYNEQFF. The DNA of the CDR3 is TGTGCCAGCAGGTCATATTCCTACAATGAGCAGTTCTTC.

To note about this clonotype: One end of the junction does not line up with germline, which may come from a read error. The chain joins TRBV12-3 or TRBV12-4 to TRBJ2-7, with D perhaps TRBD2 (6 bases). The CDR3 is 15 residues long. As DNA, the CDR3 is TGTGTCAGCAGTGGAGGGGCAGTAGGGGCCTACGAGCAGTACTTC. Its translation: CVSSGGAVGAYEQYF.

To note about this clonotype: It may be a read error: a sequence one base away is much more abundant. V and J are TRBV7-9 and TRBJ2-1; 8 bases align to TRBD1. The CDR3 is 16 residues long. Per germline, CDR1 SEHNR and CDR2 FQNEAQ (reference sequence). CDR3: CASTPGETGAYSEQFF. CDR3 nucleotides: TGTGCCAGCACCCCGGGGGAGACAGGGGCCTACAGTGAGCAGTTCTTC.

The chain is built from TRBV4-3 and TRBJ2-3; the D is unclear. The CDR3 totals 13 residues. V was trimmed by 3 bases and J by 6 bases, leaving 10 bases between them. Looked up from germline, CDR1 is LGHNA and CDR2 is YSLEER. CDR3 sequence (DNA): TGCGCCAGCAGCCAGGTAGTAGGCGATACGCAGTATTTT. It is translated as CASSQVVGDTQYF.

This chain links TRBV5-5 with TRBJ1-4, with D hard to call. The germline V gene has CDR1 SGHKS and CDR2 YYEKEE (reference sequence). The CDR3 runs 14 residues. The V end was cut by 0 bases, the J end by 3 bases, with 6 bases between. The CDR3 loop reads CASSLGLANEKLFF. The CDR3 DNA reads as TGTGCCAGCAGCTTGGGGCTGGCTAATGAAAAACTGTTTTTT.

This clonotype was detected a few times. The rearrangement links TRBV6-6 to TRBJ1-4; 10 bases fit TRBD1. Per the germline V gene, CDR1 is MNHNY and CDR2 is SVGAGI (reference sequence). With V trimmed by 7 bases and J by 14 bases, 13 bases remained unmatched. CDR3 size: 14 residues. The CDR3 DNA follows: TGTGCCAGCATTGCCGGGACAGGGGACGGTAAGCTGTTTTTT. Its protein product is CASIAGTGDGKLFF.

The V and J genes are TRBV7-2 and TRBJ1-4, with D hard to call. Germline V lookup: CDR1 SGHTA, CDR2 FQGNSA. The CDR3 runs to 13 residues. V was pared by 4 bases and J by 12 bases, with 15 bases between. The CDR3 here is CASSSIGPGELFF. CDR3 nucleotides: TGTGCCAGCAGCTCCATCGGGCCGGGCGAACTGTTTTTT.

The chain recombines TRBV4-1 with TRBJ2-1, with TRBD2 matching 9 bases. CDR3 length equals 16 residues. V was clipped by 4 bases and J by 10 bases; unmatched bases: 14. The germline V gene encodes CDR1 MGHRA and CDR2 YSYEKL. The CDR3 sequence: CASSPQPSGVPGEQFF. In DNA form, the CDR3 reads TGCGCCAGCAGCCCTCAGCCTAGCGGGGTTCCAGGGGAGCAGTTCTTC.

This clonotype came up a few times. The chain is built from TRBV7-2 and TRBJ2-1, with 11 bases lining up with TRBD1. Trimming removed 5 bases from V and 10 bases from J; junction bases left unmatched: 10. Germline V gene data show CDR1 as SGHTA and CDR2 as FQGNSA. The CDR3 contains 15 residues. CDR3 amino acids: CASSATDRGRGEQFF. The DNA of the CDR3 is TGTGCCAGCAGCGCGACGGACAGGGGGCGCGGAGAGCAGTTCTTC.

The chain uses TRBV25-1 and TRBJ2-7, with 8 positions matching TRBD2. V was pared by 7 bases and J by 3 bases, with 8 bases of the junction left unmatched. The CDR3 spans 14 residues. Germline V gene lookup returns CDR1 MGHDK and CDR2 SYGVNS. The CDR3 sequence is CASNRAGGSYEQYF. DNA of the CDR3: TGTGCCAGCAACCGGGCGGGGGGCAGCTACGAGCAGTACTTC.